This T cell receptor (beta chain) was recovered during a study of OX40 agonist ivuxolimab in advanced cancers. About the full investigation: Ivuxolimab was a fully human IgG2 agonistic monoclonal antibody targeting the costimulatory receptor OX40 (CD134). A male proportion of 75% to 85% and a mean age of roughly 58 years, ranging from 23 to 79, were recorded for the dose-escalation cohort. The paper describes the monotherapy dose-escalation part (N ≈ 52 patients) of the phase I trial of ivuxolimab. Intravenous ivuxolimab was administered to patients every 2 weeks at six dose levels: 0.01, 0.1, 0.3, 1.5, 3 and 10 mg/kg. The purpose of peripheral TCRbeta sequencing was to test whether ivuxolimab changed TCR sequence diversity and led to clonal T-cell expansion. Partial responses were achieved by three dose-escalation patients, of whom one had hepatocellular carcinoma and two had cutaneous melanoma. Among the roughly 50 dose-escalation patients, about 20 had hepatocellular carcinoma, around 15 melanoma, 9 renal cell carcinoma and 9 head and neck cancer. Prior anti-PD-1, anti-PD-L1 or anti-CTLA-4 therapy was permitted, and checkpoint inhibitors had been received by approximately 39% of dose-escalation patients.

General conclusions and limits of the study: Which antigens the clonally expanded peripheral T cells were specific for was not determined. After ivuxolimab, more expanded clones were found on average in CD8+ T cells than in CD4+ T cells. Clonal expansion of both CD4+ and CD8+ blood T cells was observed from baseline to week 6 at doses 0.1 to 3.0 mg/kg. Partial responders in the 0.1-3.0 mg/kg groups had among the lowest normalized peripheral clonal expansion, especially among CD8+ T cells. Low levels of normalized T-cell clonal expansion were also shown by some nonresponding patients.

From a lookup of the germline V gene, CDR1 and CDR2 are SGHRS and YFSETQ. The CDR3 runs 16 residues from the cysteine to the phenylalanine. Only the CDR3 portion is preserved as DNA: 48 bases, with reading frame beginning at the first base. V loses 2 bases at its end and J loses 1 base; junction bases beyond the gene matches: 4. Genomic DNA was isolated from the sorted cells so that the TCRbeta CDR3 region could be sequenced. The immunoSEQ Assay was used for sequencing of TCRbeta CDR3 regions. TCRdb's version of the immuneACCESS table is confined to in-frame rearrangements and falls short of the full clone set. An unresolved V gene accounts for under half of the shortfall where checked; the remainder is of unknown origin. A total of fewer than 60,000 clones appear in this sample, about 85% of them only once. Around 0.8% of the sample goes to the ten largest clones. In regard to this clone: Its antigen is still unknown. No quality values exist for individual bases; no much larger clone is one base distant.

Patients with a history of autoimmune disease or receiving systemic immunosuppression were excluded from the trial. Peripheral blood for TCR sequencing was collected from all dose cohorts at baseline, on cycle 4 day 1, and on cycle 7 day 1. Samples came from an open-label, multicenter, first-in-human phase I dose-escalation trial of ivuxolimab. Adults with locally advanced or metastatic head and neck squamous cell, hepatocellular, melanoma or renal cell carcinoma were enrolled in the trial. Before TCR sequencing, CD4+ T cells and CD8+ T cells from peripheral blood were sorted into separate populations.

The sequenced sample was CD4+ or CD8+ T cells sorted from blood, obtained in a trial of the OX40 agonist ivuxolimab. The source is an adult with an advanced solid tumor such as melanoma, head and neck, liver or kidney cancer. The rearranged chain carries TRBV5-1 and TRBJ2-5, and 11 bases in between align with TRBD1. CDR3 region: CASSFRTGGLQETQYF. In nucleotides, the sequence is TGCGCCAGCAGCTTTAGGACAGGGGGCCTCCAAGAGACCCAGTACTTC. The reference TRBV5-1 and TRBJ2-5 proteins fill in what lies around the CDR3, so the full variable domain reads KAGVTQTPRYLIKTRGQQVTLSCSPISGHRSVSWYQQTPGQGLQFLFEYFSETQRNKGNFPGRFSGRQFSNSRSEMNVSTLELGDSALYLCASSFRTGGLQETQYFGPGTRLLVL.